Listed below are T cell receptor beta chains from one sample, sequenced in a study of blood T cells in healthy people across ages. A single record per CDR3 protein comes from TCRdb applying MiXCR to the 5' RACE reads. The sample lists hundreds of thousands of distinct CDR3 sequences; roughly 56% were seen once. Sample: blood. All receptors come from a middle-aged man in good health. The CDR3 runs from the conserved cysteine through the conserved F or W. The D gene is left open where the match is weak. Clone size is shown for a subset of rows, as once, few, many or a class of expanded clone.

clone_size d_call j_call v_call cdr3_aa cdr3_nt
- TRBD2 TRBJ2-3 TRBV4-2 CASSRERGLAGDWGGTDTQYF TGTGCCAGCAGCCGAGAACGGGGGCTAGCGGGGGATTGGGGTGGCACAGATACGCAGTATTTT
few - TRBJ2-1 TRBV4-3 CASSQDSYAQYNEQFF TGCGCCAGCAGCCAAGATAGCTACGCACAGTACAATGAGCAGTTCTTC
- TRBD2 TRBJ2-5 TRBV3-1 CASSFERLAAKTQYF TGTGCCAGCAGCTTCGAACGACTAGCAGCGAAGACCCAGTACTTC
- TRBD1 TRBJ2-7 TRBV7-2 CASSSRGGTVYEQYF TGTGCCAGCAGCTCCAGAGGGGGCACGGTGTACGAGCAGTACTTC
once TRBD1 TRBJ1-1 TRBV12-3/TRBV12-4 CASSTGAPGNTEAFF TGTGCCAGCAGTACAGGGGCCCCCGGGAACACTGAAGCTTTCTTT
- - TRBJ2-7 TRBV5-1 CASSRAGPLYNEQYF TGCGCCAGCAGCAGGGCGGGGCCCCTTTACAATGAGCAGTACTTC
- - TRBJ1-1 TRBV21-1 CASSETEMNTEAFF TGTGCCAGCAGCGAGACAGAAATGAACACTGAAGCTTTCTTT
- TRBD1 TRBJ2-7 TRBV29-1 CSGGQAYEQYF TGCAGCGGTGGACAGGCCTACGAGCAGTACTTC
- TRBD1 TRBJ2-5 TRBV6-1 CASSEQMGQGPQYF TGTGCCAGCAGTGAACAAATGGGACAGGGACCGCAGTACTTC
- - TRBJ1-1 TRBV7-8 CASSRGDAGTEAFF TGTGCCAGCAGTCGGGGAGACGCAGGCACTGAAGCTTTCTTT
- TRBD1 TRBJ1-3 TRBV12-3/TRBV12-4 CASSSPDRAHTIYF TGTGCCAGCAGTTCCCCGGACAGGGCACACACCATATATTTT
few TRBD2 TRBJ2-7 TRBV27 CASSLGAGEGYEQYF TGTGCCAGCAGTTTAGGAGCGGGAGAGGGGTACGAGCAGTACTTC
- TRBD2 TRBJ2-3 TRBV4-3 CASSQDGVGGTNTQYF TGCGCCAGCAGCCAAGATGGAGTGGGAGGGACGAATACGCAGTATTTT
- TRBD2 TRBJ2-1 TRBV7-3 CASRSLAGGPGIEQFF TGTGCCAGCAGGTCTCTAGCGGGAGGTCCCGGCATTGAGCAGTTCTTC
- TRBD2 TRBJ2-3 TRBV4-1 CASSHPPIRPGLAESSTDTQYF TGCGCCAGCAGCCATCCCCCCATCAGGCCGGGACTAGCAGAATCTTCCACAGATACGCAGTATTTT
few TRBD1 TRBJ2-7 TRBV7-2 CASSRDRGHEQYF TGTGCCAGCAGCAGGGACAGGGGCCACGAGCAGTACTTC
- - TRBJ2-7 TRBV7-2 CASSISQGPTYEQYF TGTGCCAGCAGCATCTCTCAGGGGCCAACCTACGAGCAGTACTTC
- - TRBJ2-7 TRBV6-2/TRBV6-3 CASSYRDTEQYF TGTGCCAGCAGTTACAGGGACACTGAGCAGTACTTC
once TRBD1 TRBJ1-1 TRBV6-5 CASSYATGGTEAFF TGTGCCAGCAGTTACGCGACAGGGGGCACTGAAGCTTTCTTT
- - TRBJ1-4 TRBV28 CASSPPTGVIEKLFF TGTGCCAGCAGCCCACCGACAGGAGTAATTGAAAAACTGTTTTTT
- TRBD1 TRBJ1-5 TRBV2 CAWRTGGVGPQHF TGTGCCTGGCGGACAGGGGGCGTTGGGCCCCAGCATTTT
- TRBD2 TRBJ2-1 TRBV15 CATSVPGTSVFF TGTGCCACCAGCGTCCCCGGGACTAGTGTGTTCTTC
- TRBD2 TRBJ2-3 TRBV29-1 CSVSVTGTGGTDTQYF TGCAGCGTTTCCGTCACCGGGACCGGGGGGACAGATACGCAGTATTTT
- TRBD1 TRBJ2-3 TRBV7-2 CASSLGPGQDTDTQYF TGTGCCAGCAGCTTAGGTCCGGGACAGGACACAGATACGCAGTATTTT
- - TRBJ2-7 TRBV28 CASRQDKVIGSSYEQYF TGTGCCAGCAGGCAGGACAAGGTAATAGGGAGCTCCTACGAGCAGTACTTC
- - TRBJ2-5 TRBV7-9 CASSLQSGRSETQYF TGTGCCAGCAGCTTACAATCAGGTCGAAGCGAGACCCAGTACTTC
- TRBD2 TRBJ2-5 TRBV15 CATSRDLGRGETQYF TGTGCCACCAGCAGAGATCTGGGGCGGGGGGAGACCCAGTACTTC
- TRBD2 TRBJ2-3 TRBV6-6 CASSYPGSGSTDTQYF TGTGCCAGCAGTTACCCCGGTAGCGGGAGCACAGATACGCAGTATTTT
- - TRBJ2-7 TRBV28 CASSLEGQSNYEQYF TGTGCCAGCAGTCTAGAGGGGCAGTCTAACTACGAGCAGTACTTC
many TRBD2 TRBJ2-7 TRBV5-1 CASSLITSGGTYEQYF TGCGCCAGCAGCTTGATAACTAGCGGGGGAACCTACGAGCAGTACTTC
- - TRBJ1-1 TRBV9 CASSVSVVGEAFF TGTGCCAGCAGCGTATCGGTTGTCGGTGAAGCTTTCTTT
- - TRBJ2-5 TRBV29-1 CSGERWVPGEETQYF TGCAGCGGAGAGCGCTGGGTACCGGGAGAAGAGACCCAGTACTTC
few - TRBJ1-6 TRBV27 CASSLQGPLGSPLHF TGTGCCAGCAGTTTACAGGGGCCACTGGGTTCACCCCTCCACTTT
- - TRBJ2-1 TRBV10-3 CAISDQSEQFF TGTGCCATCAGTGATCAGAGTGAGCAGTTCTTC
- TRBD2 TRBJ2-1 TRBV20-1 CSAQLAGGLNEQFF TGCAGTGCTCAACTAGCGGGAGGGCTCAATGAGCAGTTCTTC
- TRBD1 TRBJ2-3 TRBV6-2/TRBV6-3 CASSTGTGETDTQYF TGTGCCAGCAGTACCGGGACAGGGGAAACAGATACGCAGTATTTT
- - TRBJ2-1 TRBV7-9 CASSLRTISEQFF TGTGCCAGCAGCTTACGAACAATCAGTGAGCAGTTCTTC
- - TRBJ1-1 TRBV11-2 CASSLVRSGAGTEAFF TGTGCCAGCAGCTTGGTTCGGTCCGGGGCGGGGACTGAAGCTTTCTTT
few - TRBJ2-6 TRBV14 CASSQGPARYGANVLTF TGTGCCAGCAGCCAAGGACCTGCACGGTACGGGGCCAACGTCCTGACTTTC
- - TRBJ1-6 TRBV6-1 CASTPDNGDSPLHF TGTGCCAGCACCCCGGATAATGGGGATTCACCCCTCCACTTT
- - TRBJ2-5 TRBV6-6 CASTTVGETQYF TGTGCCAGCACAACAGTCGGAGAGACCCAGTACTTC
- - TRBJ2-6 TRBV9 CASESGANVLTF TGTGCCAGCGAGTCAGGGGCCAACGTCCTGACTTTC
- - TRBJ2-4 TRBV20-1 CSAPGAPGQLAKNSQYF TGCAGTGCCCCCGGAGCCCCGGGCCAGCTAGCCAAAAACAGTCAGTACTTC
few - TRBJ2-6 TRBV21-1 CASSNETTSPGGGSGANVLTF TGTGCCAGCAGCAACGAAACAACAAGTCCAGGGGGCGGGTCTGGGGCCAACGTCCTGACTTTC
many - TRBJ2-1 TRBV3-1 CASSLYNEQFF TGTGCCAGCAGCCTCTACAATGAGCAGTTCTTC
- - TRBJ2-1 TRBV2 CASKVEGGNEQFF TGTGCCAGCAAGGTCGAGGGAGGCAATGAGCAGTTCTTC